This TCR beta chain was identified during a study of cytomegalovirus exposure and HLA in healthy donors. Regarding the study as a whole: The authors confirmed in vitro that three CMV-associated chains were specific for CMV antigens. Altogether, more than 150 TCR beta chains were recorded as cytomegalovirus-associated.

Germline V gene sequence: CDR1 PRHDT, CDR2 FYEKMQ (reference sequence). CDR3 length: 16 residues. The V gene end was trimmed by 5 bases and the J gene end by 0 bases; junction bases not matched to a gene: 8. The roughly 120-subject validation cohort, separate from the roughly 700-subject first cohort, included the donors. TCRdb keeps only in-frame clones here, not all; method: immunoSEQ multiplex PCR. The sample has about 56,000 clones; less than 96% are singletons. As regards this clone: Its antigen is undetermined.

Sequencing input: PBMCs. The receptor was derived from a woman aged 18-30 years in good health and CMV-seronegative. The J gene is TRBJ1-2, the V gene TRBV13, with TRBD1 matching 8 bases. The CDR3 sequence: CASSPGQGRTNYGYTF. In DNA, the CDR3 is TGTGCCAGCAGCCCCGGACAGGGCCGGACTAACTATGGCTACACCTTC.